Here is one TCR beta chain with its context. The entry originates in a study of OX40 agonist ivuxolimab in advanced cancers. Clones were read by immunoSEQ multiplex PCR, and TCRdb kept only the in-frame ones, dropping some. The sample contains 80,000 to 95,000 clones, roughly 88% of which appear only once. Germline V gene lookup returns CDR1 SGHDN and CDR2 FVKESK. V was clipped by 1 base and J by 8 bases; unmatched bases: 8. This CDR3 is 18 amino acids long. The specimen was CD4+ or CD8+ T cells sorted from blood, collected in a trial of the OX40 agonist ivuxolimab. This sequence joins TRBV14 and TRBJ2-1, with 16 bases aligning to TRBD2. This receptor was obtained from an adult with an advanced solid tumor such as melanoma, head and neck, liver or kidney cancer. Here the CDR3 reads CASSQGGLAGGGSHEQFF. CDR3 nucleotides: TGTGCCAGCAGCCAAGGGGGACTAGCGGGAGGGGGTTCCCATGAGCAGTTCTTC.